Following are 26 T cell receptor beta chains from one sample sequenced in a study of blood T cell repertoires in COVID-19. Generated by immunoSEQ multiplex PCR, the TCRdb table keeps only in-frame clones and is missing some. The sample holds about 200,000 clones, roughly 82% seen once. Material for sequencing was PBMCs or T cells enriched from blood (not recorded which). These receptors all stem from a man aged 40-50 years who had recovered from COVID-19.

The rearrangement links TRBV18 to TRBJ1-2; TRBD1 might be the D (5 bases). Trimming took 3 bases from V and 0 from J, leaving 8 bases between them. Per germline, CDR1 KGHSH and CDR2 LQKENI. The CDR3 is 14 residues long. The DNA of the CDR3 is TGTGCCAGCTCACCGCGACAGACTAACTATGGCTACACCTTC. Translating it yields CASSPRQTNYGYTF. Full variable domain (outside the CDR3, taken from reference TRBV18 and TRBJ1-2): NAGVMQNPRHLVRRRGQEARLRCSPMKGHSHVYWYRQLPEEGLKFMVYLQKENIIDESGMPKERFSAEFPKEGPSILRIQQVVRGDSAAYFCASSPRQTNYGYTFGSGTRLTVV.

The chain has TRBV30 and TRBJ1-6, with 8 bases identical to TRBD1. Germline lookup yields CDR1 GTSNPN and CDR2 SVGIG (reference sequence). This CDR3 region has 14 residues. The trim removed 2 bases at V and 10 bases at J, leaving 7 bases unmatched. The CDR3 loop is CAWSLRDRNSPLHF. For the CDR3, the DNA is TGTGCCTGGAGTCTCCGGGACAGGAACTCACCCCTCCACTTT. Filled out from reference TRBV30 and TRBJ1-6, the complete variable domain reads SQTIHQWPATLVQPVGSPLSLECTVEGTSNPNLYWYRQAAGRGLQLLFYSVGIGQISSEVPQNLSASRPQDRQFILSSKKLLLSDSGFYLCAWSLRDRNSPLHFGNGTRLTVT.

The chain couples TRBV7-9 to TRBJ1-1, with D possibly matching TRBD1 (5 bases). Germline values: CDR1 SEHNR, CDR2 FQNEAQ (reference sequence). V lost 1 base and J lost 5, with 17 bases in between. The CDR3 has 16 amino acids. CDR3 sequence: CASSLEGWGRDTEAFF. The CDR3 DNA reads TGTGCCAGCAGCTTAGAGGGTTGGGGGAGGGATACTGAAGCTTTCTTT. The full variable domain, completed using reference TRBV7-9 and TRBJ1-1, is DTGVSQNPRHKITKRGQNVTFRCDPISEHNRLYWYRQTLGQGPEFLTYFQNEAQLEKSRLLSDRFSAERPKGSFSTLEIQRTEQGDSAMYLCASSLEGWGRDTEAFFGQGTRLTVV.

J is TRBJ1-1 and V is TRBV6-2 or TRBV6-3; TRBD1 agrees at 10 bases. The CDR3 sequence is 13 residues long. In germline, CDR1 is MNHEY, CDR2 SVGEGT. V lost 6 bases to trimming and J lost 5 bases; unmatched junction nucleotides: 3. The CDR3 reads CASSRDRGTEAFF. Written as DNA, the CDR3 is TGTGCCAGCAGCCGGGACAGGGGAACTGAAGCTTTCTTT.

The chain has TRBV4-1 and TRBJ1-2; D is ambiguous. V was clipped by 6 bases and J by 4 bases, with 12 bases between them. Germline V gene data show CDR1 as MGHRA and CDR2 as YSYEKL. The CDR3 consists of 13 residues. CDR3 region: CASRDLAVYGYTF. In DNA form, the CDR3 reads TGCGCCAGCAGGGACTTGGCAGTCTATGGCTACACCTTC.

This clone was detected only once. V usage is TRBV7-2 and J usage is TRBJ1-6, with 7 positions matching TRBD1. Germline values: CDR1 SGHTA, CDR2 FQGNSA. Trimming removed 5 bases from V and 10 bases from J; junction bases left unmatched: 11. The CDR3 length is 15 residues. In DNA form, the CDR3 reads TGTGCCAGCAGCCTCGTGACAGGGATGGCATCACCCCTCCACTTT. The encoded protein is CASSLVTGMASPLHF.

The chain couples TRBV18 to TRBJ1-5; no clear D gene. The CDR3 consists of 16 residues. Trimming took 2 bases from V and 9 from J, leaving 20 bases between them. The germline V gene encodes CDR1 KGHSH and CDR2 LQKENI. The CDR3 protein is CASSPNGPETSGPQHF. In DNA form, the CDR3 reads TGTGCCAGCTCACCAAACGGTCCGGAGACCTCGGGGCCCCAGCATTTT.

As for this clone: Its ends do not fully match the called genes, so a read error is possible. This chain joins TRBV5-1 and TRBJ1-2; 7 positions match TRBD1. This CDR3 contains 17 residues. Germline V gives CDR1 SGHRS, CDR2 YFSETQ. The CDR3 DNA follows: TGCGCCAGCAGTTTGGATGGACAGGCCCAACAAGCTTATGGCTACACCTTC. As protein: CASSLDGQAQQAYGYTF.

The genes are TRBV29-1 and TRBJ2-2, with 7 bases identical to TRBD1. Germline CDR1 SQVTM, CDR2 ANQGSEA. Trimming removed 2 bases from V and 8 bases from J; junction bases left unmatched: 17. This CDR3 is 17 amino acids long. The CDR3: CSVEFPPGQPQVGELFF. CDR3 nucleotide sequence: TGCAGCGTTGAATTCCCCCCGGGACAGCCGCAGGTTGGGGAGCTGTTTTTT.

V gene TRBV29-1 combines with J gene TRBJ1-5, with D possibly TRBD1 on 5 matching bases. The germline gives CDR1 SQVTM, CDR2 ANQGSEA. The V and J ends lost 6 bases and 2 bases respectively, with 11 bases between them. The CDR3 totals 13 residues. The CDR3 coding sequence is TGCAGCGTGGGGGGGTATCGCAATCAGCCCCAGCATTTT. This codes for CSVGGYRNQPQHF.

The chain carries TRBV5-1 and TRBJ2-3, with D possibly TRBD1 on 5 matching bases. V gave up 0 bases and J gave up 1 base, with 12 bases separating them. This CDR3 has 16 amino acids. Germline CDR1 is SGHRS and CDR2 is YFSETQ. This chain's CDR3 is CASSLGTYTGTDTQYF. The CDR3, as DNA: TGCGCCAGCAGCTTGGGGACATATACTGGCACAGATACGCAGTATTTT.

The chain links TRBV5-1 to TRBJ2-3; 7 positions agree with TRBD1. The germline CDR1 and CDR2 sequences are SGHRS and YFSETQ. This CDR3 has 14 amino acids. V lost 4 bases to trimming and J lost 4 bases; unmatched junction nucleotides: 6. The DNA for the CDR3 is TGCGCCAGCAGCCTATGGACAGGCCCAGATACGCAGTATTTT. This encodes CASSLWTGPDTQYF.

This clone was found once. The chain uses TRBV10-3 and TRBJ1-1, with D tentatively TRBD1 (5 bases). This CDR3 is built from 15 residues. CDR1 ENHRY and CDR2 SYGVKD come from the germline V gene. The V end lost 4 bases, the J end lost 1 base, and 13 bases lay between the germline ends. This chain's CDR3 is CAISVSGGRNTEAFF. Here the CDR3 DNA reads TGTGCCATCAGTGTATCCGGGGGTAGGAACACTGAAGCTTTCTTT.

The rearrangement links TRBV5-1 to TRBJ2-3, with 7 bases identical to TRBD1. V shed 2 bases, J shed 1 base, and the junction held 7 bases outside the gene matches. Germline lookup yields CDR1 SGHRS and CDR2 YFSETQ. The CDR3 has 16 amino acids. CDR3 sequence (DNA): TGCGCCAGCAGCTTCCCAGGGGGTGGTGGCACAGATACGCAGTATTTT. Translated, it gives CASSFPGGGGTDTQYF.

This clone was recorded a few times. The chain is built from TRBV28 and TRBJ1-1; D unclear. V lost 8 bases, J lost 1 base, and 8 bases lay in between. Germline-derived CDR1 and CDR2 are MDHEN and SYDVKM. This CDR3 comprises 12 residues. CDR3 sequence (DNA): TGTGCCAGCGCCTACAGGAACACTGAAGCTTTCTTT. It is translated as CASAYRNTEAFF.

The chain has TRBV3-1 (or the pseudogene TRBV3-2) and TRBJ2-1; 14 bases are a match to TRBD2. Trimming at V came to 5 bases and at J to 5 bases, leaving 11 bases not matched to a gene. This CDR3 is built from 18 residues. Germline V gives CDR1 LGHDT, CDR2 YNNKEL (reference sequence). CDR3 amino acids: CASSSPAGTSGSHNEQFF. CDR3 coding DNA: TGTGCCAGCAGCTCCCCGGCCGGGACTAGCGGGAGCCACAATGAGCAGTTCTTC.

This chain connects TRBV5-4 to TRBJ1-4; 8 bases align to TRBD1. V was clipped by 1 base and J by 6 bases; unmatched bases: 14. CDR3 length equals 18 residues. Germline V CDR1 and CDR2: SGHNT, YYREEE (reference sequence). CDR3 residues: CASSLITAQGAQYEKLFF. The CDR3 nucleotides are TGTGCCAGCAGCTTGATCACCGCGCAGGGGGCTCAATATGAAAAACTGTTTTTT. The full variable domain, in which reference TRBV5-4 and TRBJ1-4 provide the parts outside the CDR3, is ETGVTQSPTHLIKTRGQQVTLRCSSQSGHNTVSWYQQALGQGPQFIFQYYREEENGRGNFPPRFSGLQFPNYSSELNVNALELDDSALYLCASSLITAQGAQYEKLFFGSGTQLSVL.

V usage is TRBV15 and J usage is TRBJ2-1; the match to TRBD2 covers 9 bases. The CDR3 has 16 residues. Unmatched junction bases numbered 13, after V lost 8 bases and J lost 5 bases. Per germline, CDR1 LNHNV and CDR2 YYDKDF (reference sequence). The CDR3 is CATEDIAGARNNEQFF. CDR3 DNA sequence: TGTGCCACCGAGGACATAGCGGGAGCGAGGAACAATGAGCAGTTCTTC.

The J gene is TRBJ2-7, the V gene TRBV9; 9 bases are shared with TRBD1. The CDR3 is 16 residues long. Losses at the gene ends were 4 bases for V and 2 bases for J; bases not matched to a gene: 10. CDR1 and CDR2 from the germline V gene are SGDLS and YYNGEE. Here the CDR3 reads CASSPQGAQAAYEQYF. In DNA form, the CDR3 reads TGTGCCAGCAGCCCACAGGGGGCGCAAGCAGCCTACGAGCAGTACTTC.

The chain links TRBV7-2 to TRBJ2-1; no clear D gene. Trimming removed 1 base from V and 6 bases from J, with 16 bases in between. The CDR3 contains 16 residues. Germline CDR1 and CDR2: SGHTA and FQGNSA. CDR3 in amino acids: CASSLVASVSGNEQFF. The CDR3 DNA reads TGTGCCAGCAGCTTAGTGGCCAGCGTGTCTGGCAATGAGCAGTTCTTC. Full variable domain (remainder filled in from reference TRBV7-2 and TRBJ2-1): GAGVSQSPSNKVTEKGKDVELRCDPISGHTALYWYRQSLGQGLEFLIYFQGNSAPDKSGLPSDRFSAERTGGSVSTLTIQRTQQEDSAVYLCASSLVASVSGNEQFFGPGTRLTVL.

The gene calls are TRBV15 and TRBJ1-6; 7 bases are shared with TRBD1. Germline CDR1 reads LNHNV; CDR2 reads YYDKDF (reference sequence). The CDR3 runs 18 residues. V lost 0 bases and J lost 7; bases outside the gene matches: 12. CDR3 sequence (DNA): TGTGCCACCAGCAGAGAGGGACAGTCTTGGGGTCGGAATTCACCCCTCCACTTT. Amino acids: CATSREGQSWGRNSPLHF.

This chain connects TRBV7-2 to TRBJ2-3; the D gene is possibly TRBD2 (6 bases). CDR3 length: 14 residues. Germline V gene sequence: CDR1 SGHTA, CDR2 FQGNSA. Trimming cost V 5 bases and J 4 bases, with 13 bases left between them. The CDR3 reads CASSPGSGSDTQYF. The DNA of the CDR3 is TGTGCCAGCAGCCCGGGGAGCGGGTCAGATACGCAGTATTTT.

This clone was seen a few times. The CDR3 here is CASTQRGSGNTIYF. DNA for the CDR3: TGTGCCAGCACCCAGCGGGGATCTGGAAACACCATATATTTT. The chain carries TRBV6-5 and TRBJ1-3, with D unresolved. V lost 7 bases and J 1 base, leaving 11 bases between the germline ends. Germline V lookup: CDR1 MNHEY, CDR2 SVGAGI. The CDR3 is 14 residues long.

This clone has only one observation. The chain joins TRBV7-6 to TRBJ1-5, with a possible D match to TRBD1 (5 bases). The CDR3 loop spans 13 amino acids. The germline gives CDR1 SGHVS, CDR2 FNYEAQ. V was clipped by 8 bases and J by 7 bases, with 15 bases between them. CDR3 nucleotide sequence: TGTGCCAGCGGAGGGGTTGAGGGGCAGCCCCAGCATTTT. Protein sequence: CASGGVEGQPQHF.

V usage is TRBV4-2 and J usage is TRBJ2-4; TRBD2 might be the D (7 bases). The CDR3 length is 17 residues. Looked up from germline, CDR1 is LGHNA and CDR2 is YNFKEQ. V lost 0 bases to trimming and J lost 6 bases, with 18 bases between them. CDR3 DNA: TGTGCCAGCAGCCAAGATGAAGGGGGAGGGCCCATAAACATTCAGTACTTC. It translates to CASSQDEGGGPINIQYF.

This clone has just one count. The chain recombines TRBV2 with TRBJ2-3, with TRBD1 matching 9 bases. This CDR3 is 14 amino acids long. Trimming removed 4 bases from V and 3 bases from J; junction bases left unmatched: 2. Germline V gives CDR1 SNHLY, CDR2 FYNNEI. CDR3 in amino acids: CASSADRGTDTQYF. Here the CDR3 DNA reads TGTGCCAGCAGTGCGGACAGGGGAACAGATACGCAGTATTTT.